These 19 T cell receptor beta chains were sequenced from one sample in a study of technical replicates of blood from a handful of donors. Only in-frame clones appear in the TCRdb table, and some are missing; sequencing was by immunoSEQ multiplex PCR. The sample lists around 71,000 clones; around 90% were seen once. Sequencing input: T cells isolated from PBMCs. The receptors were gathered from a human donor in good health.

This chain connects TRBV5-1 to TRBJ2-1; D is perhaps TRBD2 (5 bases). The V end was cut by 0 bases, the J end by 4 bases, with 8 bases between. The CDR3 consists of 14 residues. CDR1 is SGHRS and CDR2 is YFSETQ in the germline V gene. The DNA for the CDR3 is TGCGCCAGCAGCTTGGCTAGCAGGTACAATGAGCAGTTCTTC. It encodes CASSLASRYNEQFF.

The chain links TRBV7-6 to TRBJ2-5; D not certain. CDR1 is SGHVS and CDR2 is FNYEAQ in the germline V gene. CDR3 size: 12 residues. V was trimmed by 5 bases and J by 2 bases, leaving 6 bases between them. The CDR3 DNA reads TGTGCCAGCAGCCTCGGTCAAGAGACCCAGTACTTC. Its translation: CASSLGQETQYF.

The chain employs TRBV4-1 and TRBJ1-5; D may be TRBD1 (5 bases). Trimming left V 5 bases short and J 1 base short, with 18 bases between. Germline loops: CDR1 MGHRA, CDR2 YSYEKL. There are 17 residues in the CDR3. For the CDR3, the DNA is TGCGCCAGCAGCTACTACCTTGGGCCAGGGAGCAATCAGCCCCAGCATTTT. This sequence encodes CASSYYLGPGSNQPQHF.

This clone has only one observation. The V call is TRBV29-1, the J call TRBJ2-3, with a possible D match to TRBD2 (5 bases). V lost 3 bases and J lost 8, with 9 bases in between. The CDR3 sequence is 11 residues long. Germline CDR1 SQVTM, CDR2 ANQGSEA. The CDR3 reads CSVEEVRTQYF. The CDR3 DNA follows: TGCAGCGTTGAGGAGGTTCGTACGCAGTATTTT.

V is TRBV5-1 and J is TRBJ2-3; D perhaps matches TRBD1 (6 bases). The V end lost 4 bases, the J end lost 2 bases, and 11 bases lay between the germline ends. In germline, CDR1 is SGHRS, CDR2 YFSETQ. The CDR3 spans 14 residues. The CDR3 DNA is TGCGCCAGCAGCGAAGGACAGTACACAGATACGCAGTATTTT. It codes for CASSEGQYTDTQYF. Combining the CDR3 with reference TRBV5-1 and TRBJ2-3 gives the whole variable domain KAGVTQTPRYLIKTRGQQVTLSCSPISGHRSVSWYQQTPGQGLQFLFEYFSETQRNKGNFPGRFSGRQFSNSRSEMNVSTLELGDSALYLCASSEGQYTDTQYFGPGTRLTVL.

This clone was recorded once. For the CDR3, the DNA is TGTGCCAGCAGCTTAGCAGGGACAGGGGCCTACGAGCAGTACTTC. Translated: CASSLAGTGAYEQYF. The rearrangement links TRBV7-8 to TRBJ2-7; 10 bases map to TRBD1. Germline CDR1 is SGHVS and CDR2 is FQNEAQ. V shed 0 bases and J 2 bases; nucleotides not matched to a gene: 1. The CDR3 loop spans 15 amino acids.

This chain connects TRBV7-9 to TRBJ2-1; possible D gene TRBD2, 6 bases. Germline lookup yields CDR1 SEHNR and CDR2 FQNEAQ (reference sequence). The CDR3 totals 16 residues. Trimming left V 1 base short and J 0 bases short, with 10 bases between. CDR3 sequence: CASSLVGGSSYNEQFF. CDR3 in DNA: TGTGCCAGCAGCTTAGTCGGGGGAAGCTCCTACAATGAGCAGTTCTTC.

CDR3 bases: TGTGCCATCAGTGCCCTAGAAGCTGCAGATACGCAGTATTTT. Translated: CAISALEAADTQYF. The chain joins TRBV10-3 to TRBJ2-3; unclear D gene. The germline V and J ends were trimmed by 4 bases and 4 bases, with 12 bases remaining between them. The CDR3 runs to 14 residues. CDR1 ENHRY and CDR2 SYGVKD come from the germline V gene.

This rearrangement joins TRBV27 to TRBJ2-7; 11 bases are shared with TRBD2. The CDR3 length is 17 residues. The junction had 9 bases not matched to a gene; V was cut back by 3 bases and J by 2 bases. Germline CDR1 reads MNHEY; CDR2 reads SMNVEV (reference sequence). The CDR3 sequence is CASSFLAGGQSPYEQYF. DNA for the CDR3: TGTGCCAGCAGTTTTCTAGCGGGAGGCCAAAGTCCCTACGAGCAGTACTTC.

The chain carries TRBV5-1 and TRBJ1-1; tentative D call: TRBD1 (6 bases). CDR3 length equals 18 residues. Germline V gene lookup returns CDR1 SGHRS and CDR2 YFSETQ. Trimming pared 3 bases from V and 0 bases from J, leaving 21 bases between. CDR3 in amino acids: CASSSKWTALDMNTEAFF. In nucleotides, the CDR3 is TGCGCCAGCAGCTCCAAATGGACAGCTCTAGACATGAACACTGAAGCTTTCTTT.

The J gene is TRBJ2-3, the V gene TRBV2; D is possibly TRBD2 (6 bases). The V gene's germline CDR1 is SNHLY and CDR2 FYNNEI. Trimming shortened V by 7 bases and J by 6 bases, and 14 bases separated the two germline ends. CDR3 length: 13 residues. The CDR3 coding sequence is TGTGCCAGCAACTTACTAGGGACTGATACGCAGTATTTT. Translating gives CASNLLGTDTQYF.

The rearrangement uses TRBV6-1 and TRBJ2-3, with D uncertain. In germline, CDR1 is MNHNS, CDR2 SASEGT. V lost 6 bases and J lost 3, with 13 bases in between. CDR3 length: 14 residues. This CDR3 reads CASRVSRSTDTQYF. DNA for the CDR3: TGTGCCAGCAGGGTTAGCCGGTCGACAGATACGCAGTATTTT.

The V call is TRBV29-1, the J call TRBJ2-1; 7 bases line up with TRBD2. The CDR3 has 11 residues. Looked up from germline, CDR1 is SQVTM and CDR2 is ANQGSEA. Trimming at V came to 2 bases and at J to 9 bases, leaving 1 base not matched to a gene. The CDR3 here is CSVERTSEQFF. The CDR3 region has the DNA TGCAGCGTTGAACGGACTAGTGAGCAGTTCTTC.

This clone has only one observation. This chain uses TRBV4-2 with TRBJ2-7; D not certain. The V gene's germline CDR1 is LGHNA and CDR2 YNFKEQ. The V gene lost 0 bases and the J gene lost 2 bases, with 11 bases spanning the gap. The CDR3 loop spans 15 amino acids. The CDR3: CASSQEFRYPYEQYF. The CDR3 DNA reads TGTGCCAGCAGCCAAGAGTTCAGGTACCCCTACGAGCAGTACTTC.

This clone was observed a handful of times. CDR3 DNA: TGTGCCAGCAGTGTGGTGGAGTTTGAAGCTTTCTTT. This encodes CASSVVEFEAFF. The gene calls are TRBV2 and TRBJ1-1, with unresolved D. Germline CDR1 SNHLY, CDR2 FYNNEI. This CDR3 has 12 amino acids. With 4 bases removed from V and 7 bases from J, the gap between germline ends came to 10 bases.

The V call is TRBV7-3, the J call TRBJ2-1; the D gene is possibly TRBD2 (6 bases). Trimming stripped 1 base from V and 0 bases from J, with 13 bases between. Germline-derived CDR1 and CDR2 are SGHTA and FQGTGA. The CDR3 runs 17 residues. The CDR3 sequence: CASSLMAGWDSYNEQFF. CDR3 in DNA: TGTGCCAGCAGCTTAATGGCGGGGTGGGACTCCTACAATGAGCAGTTCTTC.

The J gene is TRBJ1-2, the V gene TRBV4-3; the D gene is possibly TRBD1 (6 bases). Germline-derived CDR1 and CDR2 are LGHNA and YSLEER. This CDR3 has 14 amino acids. V dropped 0 bases and J dropped 7 bases, with 12 bases sitting between them. CDR3 DNA sequence: TGCGCCAGCAGCCAAGATCGCGCAGGGGTTGGCTACACCTTC. This gives the protein CASSQDRAGVGYTF.

This chain joins TRBV7-8 and TRBJ2-1, with a tentative D call TRBD2 (6 bases). The germline V and J ends were trimmed by 3 bases and 5 bases, with 17 bases remaining between them. Germline CDR1 SGHVS, CDR2 FQNEAQ. CDR3 length equals 16 residues. The CDR3 loop is CASSLGVAGPHNEQFF. In DNA form, the CDR3 reads TGTGCCAGCAGCTTGGGGGTTGCGGGACCCCACAATGAGCAGTTCTTC.

This chain uses TRBV6-6 with TRBJ2-7; D remains ambiguous. CDR3 length: 12 amino acids. Germline values: CDR1 MNHNY, CDR2 SVGAGI (reference sequence). V shed 4 bases and J shed 6 bases, with 10 bases lying between them. The CDR3 bases are TGTGCCAGCAGTTTAATTGTAGCCGAGCAGTACTTC. It is translated as CASSLIVAEQYF.